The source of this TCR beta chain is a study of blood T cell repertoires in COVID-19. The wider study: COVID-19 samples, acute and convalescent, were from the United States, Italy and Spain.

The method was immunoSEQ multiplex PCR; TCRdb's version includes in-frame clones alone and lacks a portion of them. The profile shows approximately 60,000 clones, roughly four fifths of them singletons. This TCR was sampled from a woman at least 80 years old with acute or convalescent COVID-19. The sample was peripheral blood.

CDR3 DNA: TGTGCCGGCGCCGGGGGGGGCGATGGCACTGAAGCTTTCTTT. Its translation is CAGAGGGDGTEAFF. The chain combines TRBV28 with TRBJ1-1, with D perhaps TRBD1 (6 bases). The CDR3 covers 14 residues. Germline V gene lookup returns CDR1 MDHEN and CDR2 SYDVKM. Trimming left V 11 bases short and J 4 bases short, with 20 bases between. The full variable domain, with the rest looked up from reference TRBV28 and TRBJ1-1, is DVKVTQSSRYLVKRTGEKVFLECVQDMDHENMFWYRQDPGLGLRLIYFSYDVKMKEKGDIPEGYSVSREKKERFSLILESASTNQTSMYLCAGAGGGDGTEAFFGQGTRLTVV.